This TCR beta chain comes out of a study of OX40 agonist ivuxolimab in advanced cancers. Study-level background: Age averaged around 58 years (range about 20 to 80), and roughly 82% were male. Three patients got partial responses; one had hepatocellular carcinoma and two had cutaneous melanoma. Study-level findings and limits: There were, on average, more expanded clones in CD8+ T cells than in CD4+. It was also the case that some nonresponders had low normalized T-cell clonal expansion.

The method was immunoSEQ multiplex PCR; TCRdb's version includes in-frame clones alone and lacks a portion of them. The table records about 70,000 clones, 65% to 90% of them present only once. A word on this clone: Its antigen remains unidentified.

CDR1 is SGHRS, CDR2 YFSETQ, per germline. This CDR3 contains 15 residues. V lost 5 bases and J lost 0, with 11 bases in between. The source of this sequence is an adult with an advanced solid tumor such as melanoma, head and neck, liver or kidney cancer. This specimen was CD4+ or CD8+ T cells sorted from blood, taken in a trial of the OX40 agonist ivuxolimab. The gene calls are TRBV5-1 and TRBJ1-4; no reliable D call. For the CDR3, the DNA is TGCGCCAGCAGACCGGACCCTGCAACTAATGAAAAACTGTTTTTT. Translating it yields CASRPDPATNEKLFF.